The rows below give T cell receptor beta chains drawn from one sample of a study of blood T cell repertoires in COVID-19. The table came from immunoSEQ multiplex PCR; TCRdb's copy has only in-frame clones and leaves some out. The sample carries about 270,000 clones, about four fifths recorded once. The sequencing input was peripheral blood. Every receptor here comes from a woman aged 50 to 65 who had recovered from COVID-19. Each CDR3 is given with its conserved first and last residue. The D gene is left open where the match is weak. Clone size appears in some rows only: once, few, many, or a class for an expanded clone.

cdr3_aa: CASGWRGNQPQHF
cdr3_nt: TGTGCCAGCGGGTGGAGGGGCAATCAGCCCCAGCATTTT
v_call: TRBV3-1/TRBV3-2
j_call: TRBJ1-5
d_call: NA
clone_size: NA

cdr3_aa: CASSLRRGRETQYF
cdr3_nt: TGTGCCAGCAGCCTCCGGCGGGGGAGGGAGACCCAGTACTTC
v_call: TRBV7-2
j_call: TRBJ2-5
d_call: TRBD2
clone_size: NA

cdr3_aa: CARSFFLTGDRNTEAFF
cdr3_nt: TGTGCCAGAAGCTTTTTCCTTACAGGGGATCGGAACACTGAAGCTTTCTTT
v_call: TRBV5-3
j_call: TRBJ1-1
d_call: TRBD1
clone_size: NA

cdr3_aa: CASIRTGGSTGANVLTF
cdr3_nt: TGTGCCAGTATTAGGACAGGGGGCTCCACTGGGGCCAACGTCCTGACTTTC
v_call: TRBV19
j_call: TRBJ2-6
d_call: TRBD1
clone_size: NA

cdr3_aa: CASSRNQGQETQYF
cdr3_nt: TGTGCCAGCAGTCGTAATCAGGGGCAAGAGACCCAGTACTTC
v_call: TRBV6-5
j_call: TRBJ2-5
d_call: NA
clone_size: NA

cdr3_aa: CASSGQGSYEQYF
cdr3_nt: TGTGCCAGTAGCGGACAGGGTTCCTACGAGCAGTACTTC
v_call: TRBV19
j_call: TRBJ2-7
d_call: TRBD1
clone_size: NA

cdr3_aa: CASSLWTGDYNSPLHF
cdr3_nt: TGTGCCAGCTCACTATGGACAGGGGATTATAATTCACCCCTCCACTTT
v_call: TRBV18
j_call: TRBJ1-6
d_call: TRBD1
clone_size: few

cdr3_aa: CATSRTSGPYNEQFF
cdr3_nt: TGTGCCACTTCCCGGACTAGCGGACCTTACAATGAGCAGTTCTTC
v_call: TRBV7-2
j_call: TRBJ2-1
d_call: TRBD2
clone_size: NA

cdr3_aa: CSAWIRDREYNEQFF
cdr3_nt: TGCAGCGCATGGATCCGGGACAGAGAATACAATGAGCAGTTCTTC
v_call: TRBV29-1
j_call: TRBJ2-1
d_call: TRBD1
clone_size: NA

cdr3_aa: CATSRHRWRETTYEQYF
cdr3_nt: TGTGCCACCAGCAGACACCGGTGGAGGGAAACTACCTACGAGCAGTACTTC
v_call: TRBV15
j_call: TRBJ2-7
d_call: NA
clone_size: NA

cdr3_aa: CASGESGQNYEQYF
cdr3_nt: TGTGCCAGCGGAGAGTCGGGACAGAACTACGAGCAGTACTTC
v_call: TRBV2
j_call: TRBJ2-7
d_call: TRBD1
clone_size: NA

cdr3_aa: CASSLGGGQGTYEQYF
cdr3_nt: TGTGCCAGCAGCTTAGGGGGCGGACAGGGCACCTACGAGCAGTACTTC
v_call: TRBV11-2
j_call: TRBJ2-7
d_call: TRBD1
clone_size: NA

cdr3_aa: CASSQGDYEKLFF
cdr3_nt: TGCGCCAGCAGCCAAGGAGATTACGAAAAACTGTTTTTT
v_call: TRBV4-3
j_call: TRBJ1-4
d_call: NA
clone_size: once

cdr3_aa: CASSPGTGWQPQHF
cdr3_nt: TGTGCCAGCAGTCCGGGGACAGGGTGGCAGCCCCAGCATTTT
v_call: TRBV28
j_call: TRBJ1-5
d_call: TRBD1
clone_size: once

cdr3_aa: CASSVGLAGASSYEQYF
cdr3_nt: TGTGCCAGCAGCGTCGGACTAGCGGGAGCCAGCTCCTACGAGCAGTACTTC
v_call: TRBV5-4
j_call: TRBJ2-7
d_call: TRBD2
clone_size: NA

cdr3_aa: CASSPTGRPNSPLHF
cdr3_nt: TGTGCCAGCAGTCCCACAGGGCGACCTAATTCACCCCTCCACTTT
v_call: TRBV28
j_call: TRBJ1-6
d_call: NA
clone_size: many

cdr3_aa: CASSLGNPRGFGNTIYF
cdr3_nt: TGTGCCAGCAGTTTAGGCAACCCTCGGGGTTTTGGAAACACCATATATTTT
v_call: TRBV27
j_call: TRBJ1-3
d_call: NA
clone_size: NA

cdr3_aa: CASSEQGIREKLFF
cdr3_nt: TGTGCCAGCAGTGAACAGGGGATTCGTGAAAAACTGTTTTTT
v_call: TRBV27
j_call: TRBJ1-4
d_call: TRBD1
clone_size: NA

cdr3_aa: CASSQEGLAGVTQYF
cdr3_nt: TGCGCCAGCAGCCAAGAAGGACTAGCGGGAGTGACCCAGTACTTC
v_call: TRBV4-1
j_call: TRBJ2-5
d_call: TRBD2
clone_size: NA

cdr3_aa: CASLQLGGAGGYTF
cdr3_nt: TGTGCCAGCCTTCAGCTGGGGGGGGCTGGGGGCTACACCTTC
v_call: TRBV27
j_call: TRBJ1-2
d_call: NA
clone_size: NA

cdr3_aa: CASSLGGQGASYEQYF
cdr3_nt: TGTGCCAGCAGCTTGGGTGGGCAGGGGGCTTCCTACGAGCAGTACTTC
v_call: TRBV5-4
j_call: TRBJ2-7
d_call: TRBD1
clone_size: once

cdr3_aa: CASSAMHRVYEQYF
cdr3_nt: TGTGCCAGCAGCGCAATGCACAGGGTTTACGAGCAGTACTTC
v_call: TRBV13
j_call: TRBJ2-7
d_call: NA
clone_size: once

cdr3_aa: CASSLGGGRNEKLFF
cdr3_nt: TGTGCCAGCAGCTTGGGGGGAGGTCGTAATGAAAAACTGTTTTTT
v_call: TRBV5-5
j_call: TRBJ1-4
d_call: NA
clone_size: NA

cdr3_aa: CASSPTSGSIYEQYF
cdr3_nt: TGTGCCAGCAGCCCAACTAGCGGGAGTATATACGAGCAGTACTTC
v_call: TRBV5-4
j_call: TRBJ2-7
d_call: TRBD2
clone_size: NA

cdr3_aa: CASSHQGARTEAFF
cdr3_nt: TGTGCCAGCAGTCATCAGGGGGCGCGTACCGAAGCTTTCTTT
v_call: TRBV3-1/TRBV3-2
j_call: TRBJ1-1
d_call: TRBD1
clone_size: NA

cdr3_aa: CASSYLGTGPYGYTF
cdr3_nt: TGTGCCAGCAGTTACCTTGGGACAGGGCCGTATGGCTACACCTTC
v_call: TRBV6-5
j_call: TRBJ1-2
d_call: TRBD1
clone_size: NA

cdr3_aa: CASSDASGDIGETQYF
cdr3_nt: TGTGCCAGCAGTGACGCTAGCGGGGACATCGGGGAGACCCAGTACTTC
v_call: TRBV6-4
j_call: TRBJ2-5
d_call: TRBD2
clone_size: NA

cdr3_aa: CASSAWRGNTGELFF
cdr3_nt: TGTGCCAGCAGCGCCTGGCGGGGAAACACCGGGGAGCTGTTTTTT
v_call: TRBV9
j_call: TRBJ2-2
d_call: NA
clone_size: NA

cdr3_aa: CASRTGTGDPGANVLTF
cdr3_nt: TGTGCCAGTAGGACAGGGACAGGGGACCCTGGGGCCAACGTCCTGACTTTC
v_call: TRBV19
j_call: TRBJ2-6
d_call: TRBD1
clone_size: few

cdr3_aa: CASSSQGVIGEKLFF
cdr3_nt: TGTGCCAGCAGTTCACAGGGGGTGATCGGGGAAAAACTGTTTTTT
v_call: TRBV6-5
j_call: TRBJ1-4
d_call: TRBD1
clone_size: NA

cdr3_aa: CASSVGGSEQYF
cdr3_nt: TGTGCCAGCAGCGTGGGAGGGAGCGAGCAGTACTTC
v_call: TRBV9
j_call: TRBJ2-7
d_call: TRBD2
clone_size: NA

cdr3_aa: CASSLAAGWKETQYF
cdr3_nt: TGTGCCAGCAGCTTGGCGGCAGGGTGGAAAGAGACCCAGTACTTC
v_call: TRBV5-5
j_call: TRBJ2-5
d_call: NA
clone_size: NA

cdr3_aa: CASSEQGEQYF
cdr3_nt: TGTGCCAGCAGCGAACAGGGGGAGCAGTACTTC
v_call: TRBV3-1/TRBV3-2
j_call: TRBJ2-7
d_call: TRBD1
clone_size: NA

cdr3_aa: CASSFPGTGELFF
cdr3_nt: TGTGCCAGCAGCTTTCCGGGGACCGGGGAGCTGTTTTTT
v_call: TRBV11-2
j_call: TRBJ2-2
d_call: NA
clone_size: NA

cdr3_aa: CASSLEASGGRGTQYF
cdr3_nt: TGTGCCAGCAGCTTAGAGGCTAGCGGGGGGCGCGGTACGCAGTATTTT
v_call: TRBV7-2
j_call: TRBJ2-3
d_call: TRBD2
clone_size: NA

cdr3_aa: CASSSDSSGANVLTF
cdr3_nt: TGTGCCAGCAGCTCCGACAGCTCTGGGGCCAACGTCCTGACTTTC
v_call: TRBV5-4
j_call: TRBJ2-6
d_call: NA
clone_size: NA

cdr3_aa: CASSMQELAKNIQYF
cdr3_nt: TGTGCCAGTAGTATGCAGGAACTAGCCAAAAACATTCAGTACTTC
v_call: TRBV19
j_call: TRBJ2-4
d_call: NA
clone_size: NA

cdr3_aa: CASNGQDPRYQPQHF
cdr3_nt: TGTGCCAGCAATGGACAGGACCCTAGGTATCAGCCCCAGCATTTT
v_call: TRBV2
j_call: TRBJ1-5
d_call: TRBD1
clone_size: NA

cdr3_aa: CAIRDETGGIYEQYF
cdr3_nt: TGTGCCATCAGGGACGAGACAGGGGGCATTTACGAGCAGTACTTC
v_call: TRBV10-3
j_call: TRBJ2-7
d_call: TRBD1
clone_size: NA

cdr3_aa: CAYLSGGRDTQYF
cdr3_nt: TGTGCCTACCTTAGCGGGGGCCGAGATACGCAGTATTTT
v_call: TRBV30
j_call: TRBJ2-3
d_call: TRBD2
clone_size: once

cdr3_aa: CASSWTGGSGNTIYF
cdr3_nt: TGTGCCAGCAGTTGGACGGGAGGCTCTGGAAACACCATATATTTT
v_call: TRBV27
j_call: TRBJ1-3
d_call: NA
clone_size: few

cdr3_aa: CASRPGQAAYEQYF
cdr3_nt: TGTGCCAGCAGGCCGGGACAGGCTGCCTACGAGCAGTACTTC
v_call: TRBV6-5
j_call: TRBJ2-7
d_call: TRBD1
clone_size: NA

cdr3_aa: CASSTGTNYGYTF
cdr3_nt: TGTGCCAGCAGCACAGGGACAAACTATGGCTACACCTTC
v_call: TRBV9
j_call: TRBJ1-2
d_call: NA
clone_size: NA

cdr3_aa: CASSTASAGRETDTQYF
cdr3_nt: TGTGCCAGCAGTACCGCCTCAGCCGGGAGGGAAACAGATACGCAGTATTTT
v_call: TRBV7-9
j_call: TRBJ2-3
d_call: TRBD2
clone_size: NA

cdr3_aa: CASSIRQGNSSGNTIYF
cdr3_nt: TGTGCCAGCAGCATCCGACAGGGGAATTCCTCTGGAAACACCATATATTTT
v_call: TRBV7-9
j_call: TRBJ1-3
d_call: TRBD1
clone_size: NA

cdr3_aa: CASSSEQGAGSDTQYF
cdr3_nt: TGTGCCAGCAGTTCGGAACAGGGGGCCGGATCAGATACGCAGTATTTT
v_call: TRBV6-4
j_call: TRBJ2-3
d_call: TRBD1
clone_size: NA

cdr3_aa: CASGGLAGGETQYF
cdr3_nt: TGTGCCAGCGGTGGGCTAGCGGGAGGAGAGACCCAGTACTTC
v_call: TRBV19
j_call: TRBJ2-5
d_call: TRBD2
clone_size: NA